This TCR beta chain was found in a study of T cell responses to AZD1222 COVID-19 vaccine. V lost 1 base to trimming and J lost 0 bases, with 11 bases between them. CDR3 size: 16 residues. Germline CDR1 SGHNT, CDR2 YENEEA. Study outcomes and limitations: There were mostly white British donors and more females than males, and clonal diversity was possibly underestimated. An increase in Spike-specific TCR breadth and depth was observed after two AZD1222 doses. Reports say nearly half of spike-specific TCRs go after unmutated variant regions.

TCRdb's copy holds only in-frame clones and misses some; the assay was immunoSEQ multiplex PCR. The sample consists of approximately 110,000 clones, around nine tenths of them appearing once. Of note for this clone: The antigen is not known.

The TCR sequence derives from an adult in good health. The genes are TRBV11-3 and TRBJ2-3; possible D gene TRBD1, 6 bases. The sequencing used peripheral blood, collected on day 0 of AZD1222 vaccination. CDR3 residues: CASSLGRQESTDTQYF. The DNA of the CDR3 is TGTGCCAGCAGCTTAGGGAGACAGGAAAGCACAGATACGCAGTATTTT.